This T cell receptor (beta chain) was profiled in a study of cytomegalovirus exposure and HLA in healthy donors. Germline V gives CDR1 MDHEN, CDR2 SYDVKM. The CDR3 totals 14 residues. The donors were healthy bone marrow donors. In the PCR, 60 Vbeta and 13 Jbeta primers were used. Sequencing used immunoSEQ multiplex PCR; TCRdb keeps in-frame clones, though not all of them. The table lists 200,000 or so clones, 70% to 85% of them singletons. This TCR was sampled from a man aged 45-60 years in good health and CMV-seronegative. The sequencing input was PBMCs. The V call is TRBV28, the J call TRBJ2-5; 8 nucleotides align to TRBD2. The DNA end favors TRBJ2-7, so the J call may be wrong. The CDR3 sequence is CASSSGGPKYEQYF. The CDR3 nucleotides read TGTGCCAGCAGCTCGGGAGGGCCTAAATACGAGCAGTACTTC.